This is a list of T cell receptor beta chains from one sample in a study of T cells after yellow fever vaccination. Using its own MiXCR run on the 5' RACE reads, TCRdb lists one record per CDR3 protein. The sample holds approximately 300,000 distinct CDR3 sequences, roughly 10% seen once. The sample consisted of CD4+ T cells sorted from PBMCs, taken 45 days after the yellow fever booster vaccination. These receptors were taken from a man between 18 and 35 years old who received the YFV17D yellow fever vaccine. The CDR3 runs from the conserved cysteine through the conserved F or W. The order of the fields is V gene, clone size, J gene, CDR3 protein. Not all rows give a size; the values are once, few, many and, for expanded clones, a class.

>TRBV5-1|few|TRBJ2-5
CASSLMPGGETQYF
>TRBV4-3|-|TRBJ1-2
CASSLTGTGVGYTF
>TRBV4-1|few|TRBJ2-2
CASSQPGGELFF
>TRBV28|few|TRBJ1-6
CASRTTGEPYNSPLHF
>TRBV20-1|-|TRBJ1-1
CSAASGGTEAFF
>TRBV9|-|TRBJ1-4
CASSRGSWMEKLFF
>TRBV4-3|-|TRBJ1-5
CASSQGLRGGNQPQHF
>TRBV18|-|TRBJ1-1
CASSPPRIVSGNTEAFF
>TRBV6-6|few|TRBJ1-5
CASREGVSNQPQHF
>TRBV12-3/TRBV12-4|few|TRBJ2-7
CASSLRAGAYEQYF
>TRBV6-5|-|TRBJ2-2
CASSPYTGADTGELFF
>TRBV5-4|-|TRBJ1-6
CASSSDRSSYNSPLHF
>TRBV12-3/TRBV12-4|few|TRBJ2-2
CASTFGLAGAGELFF
>TRBV30|few|TRBJ2-2
CAWSRSTGELFF
>TRBV7-2|many|TRBJ1-5
CASSPGTVNQPQHF
>TRBV2|-|TRBJ2-3
CASRPSGGPGLTDTQYF
>TRBV5-1|-|TRBJ2-5
CASSPGQTHYQETQYF
>TRBV11-1|-|TRBJ1-1
CASGPDLNTEAFF
>TRBV5-1|many|TRBJ2-3
CASSLEGSSLDTQYF
>TRBV12-3/TRBV12-4|few|TRBJ2-3
CASSPQTGTIDTQYF
>TRBV6-2/TRBV6-3|few|TRBJ1-2
CATDPGQVNGYTF
>TRBV20-1|many|TRBJ2-5
CSARDQGTGETQYF
>TRBV4-3|-|TRBJ2-5
CASNPGEAQYF
>TRBV20-1|-|TRBJ1-3
CSATDRSTSGNTIYF
>TRBV7-3|once|TRBJ2-1
CASSLGQPGYNEQFF
>TRBV3-1|few|TRBJ2-5
CASSLEGARGTQYF
>TRBV18|-|TRBJ2-7
CASSPGIVEYEQYF
>TRBV5-1|-|TRBJ2-1
CASSGGQPGDEQFF
>TRBV18|-|TRBJ1-4
CASSPPMGEKLFF
>TRBV7-2|-|TRBJ2-3
CASRGGFADTQYF
>TRBV5-6|few|TRBJ2-5
CASSLGTGGVKTQYF
>TRBV7-9|-|TRBJ2-7
CASSSLSGAEQYF
>TRBV6-5|few|TRBJ1-1
CASYRLLEGEAFF
>TRBV3-1|-|TRBJ2-2
CASSLLGGPATGELFF
>TRBV12-3/TRBV12-4|few|TRBJ1-1
CASRHDSVITEAFF
>TRBV4-3|-|TRBJ1-5
CASSQNAGTGLQPQHF
>TRBV7-9|many|TRBJ1-5
CASSLSTYDQPQHF
>TRBV25-1|many|TRBJ1-2
CASSVWPYGYTF
>TRBV4-2|few|TRBJ1-2
CASSQGGGVPYGYTF
>TRBV19|-|TRBJ1-1
CASSHPGGAEAFF
>TRBV12-3/TRBV12-4|-|TRBJ1-2
CASSYGGQNGYTF
>TRBV28|-|TRBJ2-3
CASRLQGTDTQYF
>TRBV7-2|few|TRBJ2-5
CASSLGMAGRQTQYF
>TRBV27|-|TRBJ2-2
CASSVRAHTGELFF
>TRBV6-1|few|TRBJ2-3
CASKKTGWTDTQYF
>TRBV6-6|-|TRBJ2-5
CASIRSGAEKETQYF